This T cell receptor (beta chain) was profiled in a study of T cell responses to AZD1222 COVID-19 vaccine. Study overall: Analyses pooled second doses at about 4 or about 12 weeks.

The CDR3 has 17 residues. In regard to this clone: Its antigen is unidentified.

Clones were sequenced by immunoSEQ multiplex PCR, and TCRdb holds only the in-frame ones, with some missing. Of approximately 56,000 clones in the sample, 70% to 90% were seen once. Study-level points and caveats: Only a handful of AZD1222 recipients were seropositive at baseline. Vaccine-associated CD4 TCRs ranged over spike, dominating at 160-218 and 743-854. Once two AZD1222 doses were given, Spike-specific TCR breadth and depth went up.

Sequences were derived from peripheral blood, sampled on day 0 of AZD1222 vaccination. This receptor was obtained from an adult in good health. The V gene is TRBV21-1, the J gene TRBJ1-5. TRBV21-1 is a recognized pseudogene. DNA for the CDR3: TGTGCCAGCAGCAAAATAGCGCACAGGGAGGGAGATCAGCCCCAGCATTTT. Its protein product is CASSKIAHREGDQPQHF.